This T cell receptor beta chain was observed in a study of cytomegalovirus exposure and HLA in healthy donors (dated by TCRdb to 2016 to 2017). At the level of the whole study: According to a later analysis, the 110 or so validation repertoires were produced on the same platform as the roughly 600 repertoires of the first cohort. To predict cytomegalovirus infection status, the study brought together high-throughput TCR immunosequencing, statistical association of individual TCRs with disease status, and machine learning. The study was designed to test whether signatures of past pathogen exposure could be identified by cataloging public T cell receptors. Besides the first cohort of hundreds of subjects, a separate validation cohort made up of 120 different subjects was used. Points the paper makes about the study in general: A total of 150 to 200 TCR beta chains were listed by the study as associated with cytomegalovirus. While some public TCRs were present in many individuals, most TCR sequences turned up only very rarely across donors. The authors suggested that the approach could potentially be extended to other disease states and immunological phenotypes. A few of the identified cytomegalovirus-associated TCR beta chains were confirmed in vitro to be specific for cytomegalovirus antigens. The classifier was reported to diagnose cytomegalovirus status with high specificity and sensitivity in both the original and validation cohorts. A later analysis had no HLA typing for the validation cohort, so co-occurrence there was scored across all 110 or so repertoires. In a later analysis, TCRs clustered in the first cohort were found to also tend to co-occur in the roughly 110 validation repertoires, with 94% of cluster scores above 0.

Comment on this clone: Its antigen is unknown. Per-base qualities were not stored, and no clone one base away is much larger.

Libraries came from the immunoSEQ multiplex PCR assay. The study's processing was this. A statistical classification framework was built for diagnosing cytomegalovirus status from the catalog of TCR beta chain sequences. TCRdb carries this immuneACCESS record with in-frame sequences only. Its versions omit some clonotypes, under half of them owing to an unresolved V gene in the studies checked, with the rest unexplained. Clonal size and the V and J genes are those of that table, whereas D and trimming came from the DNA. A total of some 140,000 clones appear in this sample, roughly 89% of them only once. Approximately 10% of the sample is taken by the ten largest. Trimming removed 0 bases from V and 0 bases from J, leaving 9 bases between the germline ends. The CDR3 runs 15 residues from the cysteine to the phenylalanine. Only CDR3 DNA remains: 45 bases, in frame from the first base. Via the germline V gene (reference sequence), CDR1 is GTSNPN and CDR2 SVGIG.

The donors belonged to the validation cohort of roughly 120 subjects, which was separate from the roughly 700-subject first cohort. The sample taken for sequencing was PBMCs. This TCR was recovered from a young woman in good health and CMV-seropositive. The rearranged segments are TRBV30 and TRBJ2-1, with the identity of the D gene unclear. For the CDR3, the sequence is CAWSVGGISYNEQFF. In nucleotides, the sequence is TGTGCCTGGAGTGTTGGCGGCATCTCCTACAATGAGCAGTTCTTC.